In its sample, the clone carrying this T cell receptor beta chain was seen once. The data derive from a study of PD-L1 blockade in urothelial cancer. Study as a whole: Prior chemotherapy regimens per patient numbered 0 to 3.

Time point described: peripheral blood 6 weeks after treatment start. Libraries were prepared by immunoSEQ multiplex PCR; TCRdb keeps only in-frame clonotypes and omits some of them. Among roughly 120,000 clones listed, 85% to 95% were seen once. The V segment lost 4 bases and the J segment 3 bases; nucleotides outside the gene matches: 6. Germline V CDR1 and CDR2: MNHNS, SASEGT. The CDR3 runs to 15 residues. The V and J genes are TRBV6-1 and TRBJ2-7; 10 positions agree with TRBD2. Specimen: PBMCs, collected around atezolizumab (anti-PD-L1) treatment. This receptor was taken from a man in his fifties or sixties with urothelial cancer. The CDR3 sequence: CASSVSSGRFYEQYF. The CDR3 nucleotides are TGTGCCAGCAGTGTTTCTAGCGGGAGATTCTACGAGCAGTACTTC.